This T cell receptor beta chain was sequenced in a study of graft-versus-host responses after intestinal transplantation. Overall study context: The study gave all recipients anti-thymocyte globulin induction, then tacrolimus and steroids for 2 to 3 years.

Sequencing used immunoSEQ multiplex PCR; TCRdb keeps in-frame clones, though not all of them. The table includes about 130,000 clones, approximately 94% detected once. A word on this clone: As yet, its antigen is unknown.

General study results and limits: Clonal ratios of graft-versus-host to host-versus-graft in allografts were high for patients exhibiting graft-donor T cell macrochimerism.

The CDR3 covers 10 residues. V gave up 5 bases and J gave up 8 bases, with 6 bases separating them. In germline, CDR1 is MNHEY, CDR2 SVGAGI. This material consisted of unstimulated CD4+ T cells sorted from spleen or lymph node cells, taken before intestinal transplant. The chain couples TRBV6-5 to TRBJ1-1, with D unresolved. The receptor's source is a human donor who received an intestinal transplant. The CDR3 DNA is TGTGCCAGCAGTGAAGGGGAAGCTTTCTTT. Amino acid sequence: CASSEGEAFF.